Ten or more counts support the clone carrying this TCR beta chain. RNA transcripts served as the template for amplifying TCR beta CDR3 regions. Carried out on the TCR CDR3, a first-round RT-PCR used the HTBI primer set. TCRdb re-analysed the multiplex PCR reads in MiXCR, keeping a single row per CDR3 protein. The table records roughly 580,000 distinct CDR3 sequences, approximately 14% of them present only once. The record originates from a study of T cells in Graves' hyperthyroidism and ophthalmopathy. Specimen: blood. This TCR derives from a woman aged 25-40 years with Graves' hyperthyroidism that later progressed to Graves' ophthalmopathy.

CDR3 coding DNA: TGTGCCAGCAAGCTCGGACTAGCGGGAGTCGGGGAGCAGTACTTC. Its translation is CASKLGLAGVGEQYF. This sequence joins TRBV28 and TRBJ2-7, with TRBD2 identical over 13 bases. Germline V gene lookup returns CDR1 MDHEN and CDR2 SYDVKM. CDR3 length: 15 residues. V trimming: 7 bases; J trimming: 7 bases; junction bases outside the gene matches: 10.